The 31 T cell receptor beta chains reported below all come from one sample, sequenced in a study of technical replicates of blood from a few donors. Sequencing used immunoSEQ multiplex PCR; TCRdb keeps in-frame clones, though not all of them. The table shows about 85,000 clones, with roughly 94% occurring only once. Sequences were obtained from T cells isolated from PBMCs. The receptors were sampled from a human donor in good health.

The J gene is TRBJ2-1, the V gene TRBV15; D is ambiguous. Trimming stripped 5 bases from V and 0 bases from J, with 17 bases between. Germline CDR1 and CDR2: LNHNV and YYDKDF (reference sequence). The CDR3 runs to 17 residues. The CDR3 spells CATSARPEPSSYNEQFF. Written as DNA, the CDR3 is TGTGCCACCAGCGCGCGACCGGAGCCGAGCTCCTACAATGAGCAGTTCTTC. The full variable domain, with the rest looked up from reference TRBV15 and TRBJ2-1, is DAMVIQNPRYQVTQFGKPVTLSCSQTLNHNVMYWYQQKSSQAPKLLFHYYDKDFNNEADTPDNFQSRRPNTSFCFLDIRSPGLGDTAMYLCATSARPEPSSYNEQFFGPGTRLTVL.

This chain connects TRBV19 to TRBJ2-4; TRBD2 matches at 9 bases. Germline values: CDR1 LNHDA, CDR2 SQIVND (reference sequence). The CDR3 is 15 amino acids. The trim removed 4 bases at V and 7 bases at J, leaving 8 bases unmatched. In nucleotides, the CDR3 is TGTGCCAGTAGTAGCGGGAGGGCCGCGCGGAACATTCAGTACTTC. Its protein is CASSSGRAARNIQYF. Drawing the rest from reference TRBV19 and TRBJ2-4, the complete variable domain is DGGITQSPKYLFRKEGQNVTLSCEQNLNHDAMYWYRQDPGQGLRLIYYSQIVNDFQKGDIAEGYSVSREKKESFPLTVTSAQKNPTAFYLCASSSGRAARNIQYFGAGTRLSVL.

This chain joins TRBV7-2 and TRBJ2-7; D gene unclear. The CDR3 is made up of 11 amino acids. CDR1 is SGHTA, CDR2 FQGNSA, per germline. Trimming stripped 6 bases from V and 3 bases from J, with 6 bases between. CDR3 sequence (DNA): TGTGCCAGCAGTCCAGACTACGAGCAGTACTTC. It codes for CASSPDYEQYF.

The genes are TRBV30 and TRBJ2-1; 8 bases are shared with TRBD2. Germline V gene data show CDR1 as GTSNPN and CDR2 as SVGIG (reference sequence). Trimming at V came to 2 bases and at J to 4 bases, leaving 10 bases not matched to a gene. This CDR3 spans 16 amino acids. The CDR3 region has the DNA TGTGCCTGGAGTAACATGCGTACTAGCGGATACAATGAGCAGTTCTTC. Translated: CAWSNMRTSGYNEQFF.

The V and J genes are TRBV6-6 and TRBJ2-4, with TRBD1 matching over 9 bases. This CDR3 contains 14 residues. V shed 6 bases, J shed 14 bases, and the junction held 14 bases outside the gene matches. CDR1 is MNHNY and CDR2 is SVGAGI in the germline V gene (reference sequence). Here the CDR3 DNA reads TGTGCCAGCAGCGGGGACAGGGTACGTCCGGTGGAGTACTTC. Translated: CASSGDRVRPVEYF.

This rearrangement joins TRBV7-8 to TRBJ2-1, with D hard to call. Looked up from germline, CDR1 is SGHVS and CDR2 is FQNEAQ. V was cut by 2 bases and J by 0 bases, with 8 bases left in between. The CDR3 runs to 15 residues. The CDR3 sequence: CASSLRSNSYNEQFF. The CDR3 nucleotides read TGTGCCAGCAGCTTAAGGAGTAACTCCTACAATGAGCAGTTCTTC.

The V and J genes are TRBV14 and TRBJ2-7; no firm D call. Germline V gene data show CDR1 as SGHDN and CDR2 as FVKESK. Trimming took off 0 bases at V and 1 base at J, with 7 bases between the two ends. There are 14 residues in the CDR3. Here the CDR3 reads CASSQDHLSYEQYF. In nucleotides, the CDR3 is TGTGCCAGCAGCCAAGATCACTTATCCTACGAGCAGTACTTC.

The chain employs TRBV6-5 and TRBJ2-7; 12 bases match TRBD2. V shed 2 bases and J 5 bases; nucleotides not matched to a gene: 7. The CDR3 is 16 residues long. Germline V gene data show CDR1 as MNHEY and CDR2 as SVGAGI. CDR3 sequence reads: CASSYRGLAGWDEQYF. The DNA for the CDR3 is TGTGCCAGCAGTTACCGTGGACTAGCGGGGTGGGACGAGCAGTACTTC.

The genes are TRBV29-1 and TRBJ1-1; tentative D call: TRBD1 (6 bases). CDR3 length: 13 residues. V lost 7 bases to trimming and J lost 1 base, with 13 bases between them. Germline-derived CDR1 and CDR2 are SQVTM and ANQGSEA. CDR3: CSETPGQNTEAFF. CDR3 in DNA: TGCAGCGAGACCCCGGGACAGAACACTGAAGCTTTCTTT.

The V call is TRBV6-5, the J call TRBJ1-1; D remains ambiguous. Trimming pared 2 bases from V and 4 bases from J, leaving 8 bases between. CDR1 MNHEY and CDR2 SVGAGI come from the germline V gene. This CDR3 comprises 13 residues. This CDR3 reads CASSYGQVTEAFF. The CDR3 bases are TGTGCCAGCAGTTACGGGCAGGTCACTGAAGCTTTCTTT.

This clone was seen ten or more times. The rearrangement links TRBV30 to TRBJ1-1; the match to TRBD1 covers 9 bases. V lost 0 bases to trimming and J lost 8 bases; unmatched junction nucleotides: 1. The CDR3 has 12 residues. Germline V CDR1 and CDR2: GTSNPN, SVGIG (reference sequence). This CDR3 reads CAWSVQGAEAFF. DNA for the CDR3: TGTGCCTGGAGTGTACAGGGGGCGGAAGCTTTCTTT.

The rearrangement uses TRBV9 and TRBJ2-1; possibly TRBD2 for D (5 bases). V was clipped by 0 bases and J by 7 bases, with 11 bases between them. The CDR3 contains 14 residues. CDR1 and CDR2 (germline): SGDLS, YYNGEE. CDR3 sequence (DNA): TGTGCCAGCAGCGTAGGAGCGGTGAGGAATGAGCAGTTCTTC. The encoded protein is CASSVGAVRNEQFF.

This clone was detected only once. CDR3 loop: CASRSPGTLSYEQYF. The CDR3 coding sequence is TGTGCCAGCAGATCTCCCGGGACTCTCTCCTACGAGCAGTACTTC. The chain combines TRBV7-9 with TRBJ2-7, with D perhaps TRBD2 (6 bases). V was pared by 6 bases and J by 0 bases, with 15 bases between. Germline CDR1 is SEHNR and CDR2 is FQNEAQ (reference sequence). The CDR3 runs 15 residues. Full variable domain (outside the CDR3, taken from reference TRBV7-9 and TRBJ2-7): DTGVSQNPRHKITKRGQNVTFRCDPISEHNRLYWYRQTLGQGPEFLTYFQNEAQLEKSRLLSDRFSAERPKGSFSTLEIQRTEQGDSAMYLCASRSPGTLSYEQYFGPGTRLTVT.

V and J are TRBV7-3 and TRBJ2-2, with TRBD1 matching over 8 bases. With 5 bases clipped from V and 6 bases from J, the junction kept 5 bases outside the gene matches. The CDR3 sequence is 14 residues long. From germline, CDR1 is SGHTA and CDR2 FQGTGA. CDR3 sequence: CASSLDRVAGELFF. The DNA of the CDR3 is TGTGCCAGCAGCCTGGACAGGGTTGCCGGGGAGCTGTTTTTT.

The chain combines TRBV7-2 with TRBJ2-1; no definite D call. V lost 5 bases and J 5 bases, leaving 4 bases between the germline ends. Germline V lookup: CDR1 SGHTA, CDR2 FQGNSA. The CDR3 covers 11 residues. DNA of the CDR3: TGTGCCAGCAGCCAAAACAATGAGCAGTTCTTC. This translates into CASSQNNEQFF.

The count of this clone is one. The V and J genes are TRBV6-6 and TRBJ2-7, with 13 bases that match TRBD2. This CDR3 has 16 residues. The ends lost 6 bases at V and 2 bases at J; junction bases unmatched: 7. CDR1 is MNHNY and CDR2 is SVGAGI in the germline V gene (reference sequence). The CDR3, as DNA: TGTGCCAGCAGCCAAGGGACTAGCGGGACTACCTACGAGCAGTACTTC. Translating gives CASSQGTSGTTYEQYF.

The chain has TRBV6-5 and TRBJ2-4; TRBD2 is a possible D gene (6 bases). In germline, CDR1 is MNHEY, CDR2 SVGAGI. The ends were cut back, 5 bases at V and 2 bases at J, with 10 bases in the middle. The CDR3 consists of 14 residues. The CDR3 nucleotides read TGTGCCAGCAGTGGCGGAGGGTCCAAAAACATTCAGTACTTC. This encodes CASSGGGSKNIQYF.

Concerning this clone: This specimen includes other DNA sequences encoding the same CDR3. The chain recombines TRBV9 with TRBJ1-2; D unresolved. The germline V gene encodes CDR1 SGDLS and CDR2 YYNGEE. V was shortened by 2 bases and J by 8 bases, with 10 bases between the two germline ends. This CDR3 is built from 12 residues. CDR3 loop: CASSVGGSGYTF. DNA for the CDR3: TGTGCCAGCAGCGTGGGAGGGTCGGGCTACACCTTC.

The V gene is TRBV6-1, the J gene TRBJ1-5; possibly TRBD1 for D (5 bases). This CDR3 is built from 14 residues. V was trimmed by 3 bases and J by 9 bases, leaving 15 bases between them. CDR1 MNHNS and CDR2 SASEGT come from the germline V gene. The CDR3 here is CASSDLAGYSPQHF. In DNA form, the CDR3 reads TGTGCCAGCAGTGACTTGGCAGGGTATTCGCCCCAGCATTTT.

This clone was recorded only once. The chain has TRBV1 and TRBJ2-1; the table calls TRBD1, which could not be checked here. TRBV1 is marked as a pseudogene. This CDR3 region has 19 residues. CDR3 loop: CTSSQNSVQGALLLNEQFF. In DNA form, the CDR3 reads TGCACCAGCAGCCAGAATTCGGTTCAGGGGGCTTTATTACTCAATGAGCAGTTCTTC.

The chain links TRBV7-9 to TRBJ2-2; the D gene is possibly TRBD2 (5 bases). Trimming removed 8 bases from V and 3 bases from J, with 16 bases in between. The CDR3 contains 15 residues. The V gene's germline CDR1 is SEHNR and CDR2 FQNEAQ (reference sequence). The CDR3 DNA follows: TGTGCCAGCCGGCCCGAGGGATCTTACACCGGGGAGCTGTTTTTT. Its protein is CASRPEGSYTGELFF.

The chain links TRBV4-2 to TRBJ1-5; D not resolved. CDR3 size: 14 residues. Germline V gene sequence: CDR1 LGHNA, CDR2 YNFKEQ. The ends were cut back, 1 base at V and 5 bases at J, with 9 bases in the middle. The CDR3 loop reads CASSQGEAYQPQHF. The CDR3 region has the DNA TGTGCCAGCAGCCAAGGAGAGGCTTATCAGCCCCAGCATTTT.

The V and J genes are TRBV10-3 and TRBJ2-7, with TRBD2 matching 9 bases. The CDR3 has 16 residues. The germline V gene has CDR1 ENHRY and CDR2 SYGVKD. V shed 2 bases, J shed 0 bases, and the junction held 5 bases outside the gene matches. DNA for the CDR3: TGTGCCATCAGTGAGCTTAGCGGGAGTACCTCCTACGAGCAGTACTTC. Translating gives CAISELSGSTSYEQYF.

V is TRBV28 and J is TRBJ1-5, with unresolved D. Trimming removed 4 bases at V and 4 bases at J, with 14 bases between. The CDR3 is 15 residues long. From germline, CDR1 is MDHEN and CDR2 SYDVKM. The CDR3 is CASSSLGGGNQPQHF. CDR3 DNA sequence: TGTGCCAGCAGTTCCCTGGGAGGAGGGAATCAGCCCCAGCATTTT.

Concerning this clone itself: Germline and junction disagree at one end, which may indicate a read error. The CDR3 nucleotides are TGTGCCAGCAGCCTAGCGACAGTTCCAAACATTCAGTACTTC. It translates to CASSLATVPNIQYF. The J gene is TRBJ2-4, the V gene TRBV7-2, with D tentatively TRBD2 (6 bases). This CDR3 spans 14 amino acids. Per the germline V gene, CDR1 is SGHTA and CDR2 is FQGNSA.

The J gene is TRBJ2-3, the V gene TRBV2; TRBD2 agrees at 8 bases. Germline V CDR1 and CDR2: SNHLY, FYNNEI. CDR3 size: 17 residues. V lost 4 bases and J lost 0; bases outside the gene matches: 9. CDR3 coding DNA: TGTGCCAGCAGTGTCGAGCTAGCGGGTCGTAGCACAGATACGCAGTATTTT. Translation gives CASSVELAGRSTDTQYF.

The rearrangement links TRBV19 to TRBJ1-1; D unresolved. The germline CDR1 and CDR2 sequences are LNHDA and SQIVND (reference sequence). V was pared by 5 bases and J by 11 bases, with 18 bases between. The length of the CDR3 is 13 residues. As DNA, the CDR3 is TGTGCCAGTAGTCTACTGGGTGGGCAGGTGGCTTTCTTT. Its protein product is CASSLLGGQVAFF.

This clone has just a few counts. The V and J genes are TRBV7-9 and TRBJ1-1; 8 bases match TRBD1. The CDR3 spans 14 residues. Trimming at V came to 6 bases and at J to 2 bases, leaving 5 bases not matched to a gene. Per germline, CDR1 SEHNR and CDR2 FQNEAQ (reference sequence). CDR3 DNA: TGTGCCAGCAGTTCAGGACAGGGAAACACTGAAGCTTTCTTT. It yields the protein CASSSGQGNTEAFF.

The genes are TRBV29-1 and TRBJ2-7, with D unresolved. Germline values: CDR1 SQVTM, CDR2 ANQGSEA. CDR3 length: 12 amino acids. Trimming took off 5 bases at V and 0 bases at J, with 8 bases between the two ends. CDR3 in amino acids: CSVLAPSYEQYF. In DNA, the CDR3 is TGCAGCGTTCTGGCACCCTCCTACGAGCAGTACTTC.

The CDR3 nucleotides read TGTGCCAGCAGTGGATACAGGGGGCGAATAGCCCCCGGGGAGCTGTTTTTT. Protein product: CASSGYRGRIAPGELFF. The gene calls are TRBV28 and TRBJ2-2; 9 bases line up with TRBD1. CDR1 MDHEN and CDR2 SYDVKM come from the germline V gene. V shed 5 bases, J shed 6 bases, and the junction held 13 bases outside the gene matches. This CDR3 is built from 17 residues.

DNA of the CDR3: TGTGCCAGCAGCCAAGATAAGCCGGGGAGGTCCCACAATGAGCAGTTCTTC. Protein: CASSQDKPGRSHNEQFF. This chain links TRBV4-2 with TRBJ2-1; D perhaps matches TRBD2 (6 bases). Trimming shortened V by 0 bases and J by 5 bases, and 17 bases separated the two germline ends. Germline loops: CDR1 LGHNA, CDR2 YNFKEQ. The CDR3 length is 17 residues.